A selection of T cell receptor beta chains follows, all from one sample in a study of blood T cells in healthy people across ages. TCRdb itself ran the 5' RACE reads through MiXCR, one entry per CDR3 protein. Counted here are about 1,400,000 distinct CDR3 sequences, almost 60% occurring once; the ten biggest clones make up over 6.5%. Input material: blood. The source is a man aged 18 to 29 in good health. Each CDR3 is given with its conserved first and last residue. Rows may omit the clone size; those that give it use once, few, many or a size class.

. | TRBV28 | CASRSFGNQPRHF
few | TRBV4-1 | CASSPPSSGRAVDTQYF
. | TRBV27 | CASTTQGSGQYF
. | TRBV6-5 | CASDSGGGRDYGYTF
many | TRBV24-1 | CATRTGPGSGYTF
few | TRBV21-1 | CASSTPSHLADTQYF
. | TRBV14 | CASSHRLGFTGELFF
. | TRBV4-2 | CASSQAESGPHVVQYF
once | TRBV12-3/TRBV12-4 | CASSPPHLSAVTYEQYF
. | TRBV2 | CASKPSGSSYNEQFF
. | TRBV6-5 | CASRGGNIQYF
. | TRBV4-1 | CASSSSGDAYNEQFF
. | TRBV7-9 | CASSSDTLDEQYF
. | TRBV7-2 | CASSAGTGQDTQYF
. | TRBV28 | CASSSYSGGEVDTQYF
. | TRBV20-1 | CSAYTSGAYNEQFF
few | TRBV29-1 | CSVEARGTDEQYF
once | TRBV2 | CASSAELGGEKLFF
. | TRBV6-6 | CASSYSWGTEYNEQFF
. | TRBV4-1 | CASSLLQGGGQPQHF
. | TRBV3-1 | CASSQGLGRYYEQYF
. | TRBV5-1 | CASSVRGHEQYF
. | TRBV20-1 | CSAPINWEGTEAFF
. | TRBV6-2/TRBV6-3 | CASTGLVGSYNEQFF
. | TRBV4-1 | CASSQPLDRETIGEQFF
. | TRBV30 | CAWDTTGTGANVLTF
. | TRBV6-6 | CASSPSGGQRNQPQHF
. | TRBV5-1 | CASSPGDDRPDSPLHF
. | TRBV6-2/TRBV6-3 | CASHQGAVWMNTEAFF
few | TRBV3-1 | CASSQDLVVETQYF
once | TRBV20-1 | CSARVGGALYEQYF
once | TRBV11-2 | CASSFGGFADTQYF
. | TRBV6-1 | CASTTGDAYGYTF
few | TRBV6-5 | CASSETGVRGLGYF
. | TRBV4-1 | CASSFGAGTSGSYEGETQYF